The present entry profiles one TCR beta chain with its context. Its antigen is not known. This entry comes from a study of T cell clusters in autoimmune cytopenias. Findings and limits, study-wide: TRB repertoire shifts in secondary cytopenia and chronic lymphocytic leukemia mostly reflected lymphoma, not autoimmunity.

Each sample's input was around 250 ng genomic DNA, 30,000 to 45,000 genome equivalents. This CDR3 spans 14 amino acids. One tube held mixed TRB-A and TRB-B primer pools for touch-down PCR. One entry per CDR3 protein, without DNA, is what TCRdb gives after re-calling the multiplex PCR reads. The specimen's table records approximately 7,700 distinct CDR3 sequences. The data were also submitted as part of a second study, on T cell repertoires in aging, cancer and after chemotherapy. As that report states: Donor ages fell into six groups from 30 or younger up to 70 or older.

The rearrangement links TRBV12-3 or TRBV12-4 to TRBJ1-4; with no DNA, the TCRdb D assignment of TRBD1 cannot be verified. The sequence came from a human donor in good health. Sequencing was performed on peripheral blood. This CDR3 reads CASRKQGPNEKLFF.